This T cell receptor beta chain emerged from a study of graft-versus-host responses after intestinal transplantation. Study at large: Multivisceral, liver-intestinal, or isolated intestinal grafts were transplanted into recipients. After anti-thymocyte globulin induction, recipients took tacrolimus and steroids for 3 to 4 years.

Study results and limitations: The marrow of recipients harbored GvH clones, and ileum or blood showed some of them first. The highest levels of circulating GvH clones went along with early declines in HvG clones after transplant.

Libraries were prepared by immunoSEQ multiplex PCR; TCRdb keeps only in-frame clonotypes and omits some of them. The sample includes around 23,000 clones, around 94% seen only once; the top ten take around 0.82%. V shed 3 bases and J 7 bases; nucleotides not matched to a gene: 9. The CDR3 has 15 residues. Germline CDR1 LNHDA, CDR2 SQIVND (reference sequence). As for this clone: Its antigen is as yet unknown.

The sequence derives from a human patient who received an intestinal transplant, so some T cells may come from the graft donor. The chain links TRBV19 to TRBJ2-1; TRBD2 matches at 7 bases. This material consisted of PBMCs, taken 30 days after intestinal transplant. The CDR3 sequence: CASSIGAGRHNEQFF. The CDR3 nucleotides are TGTGCCAGTAGTATCGGAGCGGGAAGGCATAATGAGCAGTTCTTC.